This TCR beta chain emerged from a study of T cell repertoires in cytomegalovirus infection. Overall study context: HLA-B-restricted CMV epitopes that are well studied, plus recently identified HLA-C-restricted ones, were used by the study. Signatures in public TCR beta sequences pointed to both CMV infection and matching HLA type. Study-wide findings and caveats: Ex vivo responses were dominated by HLA-C-restricted CMV-specific TCR beta clonotypes. Using cumulative public TCR beta family frequency, the authors identified those who carried CMV together with the relevant HLA.

This CDR3 comprises 13 residues. Germline lookup yields CDR1 MNHEY and CDR2 SMNVEV (reference sequence). V lost 1 base, J lost 6 bases, and 6 bases lay in between. Worth noting for this clonotype: Its antigen is not identified.

Using its own MiXCR run on the reads, TCRdb lists one record per CDR3 protein. The profile shows hundreds of thousands of distinct CDR3 sequences, around a third of them singletons. The rearrangement links TRBV27 to TRBJ2-2; D not certain. This sample comprised cultured CD8+ T cells from PBMCs, obtained from culture after CMV antigen stimulation. This TCR derives from a human donor in good health (CMV status not recorded). Some clones in this sample may be carry-over from other donors' samples. CDR3 protein: CASSLFSPGELFF. CDR3 bases: TGTGCCAGCAGTTTATTCTCCCCCGGGGAGCTGTTTTTT.